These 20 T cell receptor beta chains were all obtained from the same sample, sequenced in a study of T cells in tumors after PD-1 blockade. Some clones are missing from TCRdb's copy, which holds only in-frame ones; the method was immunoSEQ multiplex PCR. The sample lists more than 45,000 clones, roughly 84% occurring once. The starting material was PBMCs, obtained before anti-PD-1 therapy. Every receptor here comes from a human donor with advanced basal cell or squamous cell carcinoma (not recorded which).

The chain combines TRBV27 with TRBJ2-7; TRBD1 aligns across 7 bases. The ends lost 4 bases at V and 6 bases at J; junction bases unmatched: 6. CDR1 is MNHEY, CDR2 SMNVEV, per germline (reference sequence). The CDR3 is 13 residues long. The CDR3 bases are TGTGCCAGCAGTTCCCTCCCAGGGGGCGAGCAGTACTTC. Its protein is CASSSLPGGEQYF.

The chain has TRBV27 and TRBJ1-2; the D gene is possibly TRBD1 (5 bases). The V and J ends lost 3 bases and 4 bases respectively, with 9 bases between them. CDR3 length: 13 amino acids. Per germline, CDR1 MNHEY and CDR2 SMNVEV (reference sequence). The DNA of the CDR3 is TGTGCCAGCAGTTTGAAGGGGAGCTATGGCTACACCTTC. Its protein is CASSLKGSYGYTF.

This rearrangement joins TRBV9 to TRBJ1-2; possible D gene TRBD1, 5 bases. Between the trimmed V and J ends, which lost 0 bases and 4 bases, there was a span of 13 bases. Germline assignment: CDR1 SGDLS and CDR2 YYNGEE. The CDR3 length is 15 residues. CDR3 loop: CASSVETGLGYGYTF. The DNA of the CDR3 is TGTGCCAGCAGCGTAGAAACAGGCCTCGGCTATGGCTACACCTTC.

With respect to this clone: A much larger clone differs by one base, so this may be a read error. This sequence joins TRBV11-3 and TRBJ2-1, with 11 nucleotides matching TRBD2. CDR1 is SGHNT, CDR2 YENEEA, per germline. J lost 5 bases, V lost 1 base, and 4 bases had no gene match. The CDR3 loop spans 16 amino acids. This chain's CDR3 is CASSLVLAGEDNEQFF. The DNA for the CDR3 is TGTGCCAGCAGCTTAGTACTAGCGGGAGAGGACAATGAGCAGTTCTTC.

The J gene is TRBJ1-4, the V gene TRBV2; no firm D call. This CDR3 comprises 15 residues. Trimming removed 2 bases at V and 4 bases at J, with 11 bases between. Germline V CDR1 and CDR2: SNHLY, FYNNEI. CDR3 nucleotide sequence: TGTGCCAGCAGTGAATCGTCCGCCCATAATGAAAAACTGTTTTTT. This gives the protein CASSESSAHNEKLFF.

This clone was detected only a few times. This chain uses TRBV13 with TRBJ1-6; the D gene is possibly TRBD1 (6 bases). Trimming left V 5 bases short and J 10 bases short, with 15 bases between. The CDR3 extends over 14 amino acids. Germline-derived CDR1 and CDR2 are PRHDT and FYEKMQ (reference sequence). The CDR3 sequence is CASSKQGPESPLHF. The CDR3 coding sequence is TGTGCCAGCAGCAAGCAGGGGCCCGAATCACCCCTCCACTTT.

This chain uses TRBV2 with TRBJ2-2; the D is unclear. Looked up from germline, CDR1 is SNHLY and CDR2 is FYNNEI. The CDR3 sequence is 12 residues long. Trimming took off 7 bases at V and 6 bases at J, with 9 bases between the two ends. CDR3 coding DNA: TGTGCCAGCAATAGTCCGCCCGGGGAGCTGTTTTTT. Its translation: CASNSPPGELFF.

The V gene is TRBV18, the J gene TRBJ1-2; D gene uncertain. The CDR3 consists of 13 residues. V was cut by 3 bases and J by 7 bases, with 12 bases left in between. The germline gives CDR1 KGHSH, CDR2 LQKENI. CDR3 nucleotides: TGTGCCAGCTCACCCGTCCTAGAAGGTGGCTACACCTTC. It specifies CASSPVLEGGYTF.

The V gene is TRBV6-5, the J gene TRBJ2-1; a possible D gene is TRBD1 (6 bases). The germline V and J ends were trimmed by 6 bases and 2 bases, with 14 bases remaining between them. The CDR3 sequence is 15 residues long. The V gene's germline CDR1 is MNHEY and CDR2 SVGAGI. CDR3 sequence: CASSDSQGTYNEQFF. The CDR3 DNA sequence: TGTGCCAGCAGCGACTCACAGGGAACCTACAATGAGCAGTTCTTC.

The CDR3: CASSEYSYSYEQYF. The CDR3 DNA sequence: TGCGCCAGCAGTGAGTACAGCTACTCCTACGAGCAGTACTTC. This rearrangement joins TRBV10-1 to TRBJ2-7, with D uncertain. The CDR3 contains 14 residues. Germline V lookup: CDR1 WNHNN, CDR2 SYGVQD (reference sequence). V lost 1 base and J lost 0, with 7 bases in between.

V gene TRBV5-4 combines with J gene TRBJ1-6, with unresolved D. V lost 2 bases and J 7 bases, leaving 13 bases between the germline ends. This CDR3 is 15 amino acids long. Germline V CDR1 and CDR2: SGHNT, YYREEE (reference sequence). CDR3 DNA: TGTGCCAGCAGCTTTGGCGTAGATGGAAATTCACCCCTCCACTTT. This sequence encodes CASSFGVDGNSPLHF. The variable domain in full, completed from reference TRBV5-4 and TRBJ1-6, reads ETGVTQSPTHLIKTRGQQVTLRCSSQSGHNTVSWYQQALGQGPQFIFQYYREEENGRGNFPPRFSGLQFPNYSSELNVNALELDDSALYLCASSFGVDGNSPLHFGNGTRLTVT.

The CDR3 is CASSQEHRRYGYTF. Here the CDR3 DNA reads TGTGCCAGCAGCCAAGAACACCGACGTTATGGCTACACCTTC. The V call is TRBV3-1 (or the pseudogene TRBV3-2), the J call TRBJ1-2; no clear D gene. With 0 bases removed from V and 5 bases from J, the gap between germline ends came to 10 bases. The CDR3 loop spans 14 amino acids. The germline V gene has CDR1 LGHDT and CDR2 YNNKEL (reference sequence).

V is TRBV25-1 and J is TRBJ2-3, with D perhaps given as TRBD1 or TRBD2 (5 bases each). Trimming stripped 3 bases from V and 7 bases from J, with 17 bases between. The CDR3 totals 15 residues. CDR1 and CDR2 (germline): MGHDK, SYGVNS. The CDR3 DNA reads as TGTGCCAGCAGTGATGGTATGGGGGATTTTAATACGCAGTATTTT. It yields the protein CASSDGMGDFNTQYF.

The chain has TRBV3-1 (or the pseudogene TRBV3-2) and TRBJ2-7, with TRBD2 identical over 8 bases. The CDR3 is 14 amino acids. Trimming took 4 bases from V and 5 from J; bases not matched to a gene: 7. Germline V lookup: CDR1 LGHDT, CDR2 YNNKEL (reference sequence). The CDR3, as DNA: TGTGCCAGCAGCCCCTTGACTAGCGAGAACGAGCAGTACTTC. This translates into CASSPLTSENEQYF.

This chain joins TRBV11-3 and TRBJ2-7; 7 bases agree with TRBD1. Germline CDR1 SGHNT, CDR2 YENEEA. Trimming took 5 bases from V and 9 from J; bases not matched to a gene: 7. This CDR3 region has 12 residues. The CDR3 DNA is TGTGCCAGCAGCCACAGACAGGGCTCGCAGTACTTC. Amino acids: CASSHRQGSQYF.

The chain's CDR3 is CASSPGTSRGDTQYF. DNA for the CDR3: TGTGCCAGCAGTCCGGGGACTAGCAGGGGAGATACGCAGTATTTT. The V gene is TRBV6-6, the J gene TRBJ2-3; TRBD2 aligns across 9 bases. CDR1 MNHNY and CDR2 SVGAGI come from the germline V gene (reference sequence). The CDR3 has 15 residues. J lost 5 bases, V lost 5 bases, and 8 bases had no gene match.

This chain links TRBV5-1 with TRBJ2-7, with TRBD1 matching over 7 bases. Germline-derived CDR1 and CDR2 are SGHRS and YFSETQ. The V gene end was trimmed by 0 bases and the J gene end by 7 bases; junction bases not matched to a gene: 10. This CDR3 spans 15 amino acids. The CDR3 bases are TGCGCCAGCAGCTTGGCCTGGGGGACAGCGAGGGAGCAGTACTTC. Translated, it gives CASSLAWGTAREQYF.

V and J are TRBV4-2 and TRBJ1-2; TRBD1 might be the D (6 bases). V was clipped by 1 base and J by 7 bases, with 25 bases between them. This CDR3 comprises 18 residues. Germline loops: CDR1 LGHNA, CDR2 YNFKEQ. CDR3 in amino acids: CASSQGLLGGAGQFGYTF. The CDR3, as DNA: TGTGCCAGCAGCCAAGGTCTTTTGGGGGGCGCCGGTCAGTTTGGCTACACCTTC.

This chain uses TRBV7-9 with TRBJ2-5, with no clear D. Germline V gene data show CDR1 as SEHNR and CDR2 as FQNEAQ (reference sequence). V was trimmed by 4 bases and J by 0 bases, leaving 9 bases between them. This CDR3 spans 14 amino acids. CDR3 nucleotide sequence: TGTGCCAGCAGCTCCCCGACCTACCAAGAGACCCAGTACTTC. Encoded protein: CASSSPTYQETQYF.

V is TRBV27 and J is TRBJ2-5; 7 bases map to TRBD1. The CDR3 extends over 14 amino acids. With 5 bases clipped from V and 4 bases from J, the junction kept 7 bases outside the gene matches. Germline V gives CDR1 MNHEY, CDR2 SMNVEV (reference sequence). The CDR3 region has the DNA TGTGCCAGCAGTCAACGGACAGGAGGAGAGACCCAGTACTTC. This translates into CASSQRTGGETQYF.